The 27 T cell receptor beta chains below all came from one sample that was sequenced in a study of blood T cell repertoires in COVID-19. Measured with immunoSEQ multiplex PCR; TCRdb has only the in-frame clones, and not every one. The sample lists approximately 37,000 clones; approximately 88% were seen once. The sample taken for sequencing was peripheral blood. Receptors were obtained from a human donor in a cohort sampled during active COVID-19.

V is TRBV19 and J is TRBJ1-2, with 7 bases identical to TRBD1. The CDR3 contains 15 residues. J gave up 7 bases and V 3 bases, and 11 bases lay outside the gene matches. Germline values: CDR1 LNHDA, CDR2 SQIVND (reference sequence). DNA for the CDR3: TGTGCCAGTAGTATGGGACAGATAAATCCGGGTGGCTACACCTTC. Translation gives CASSMGQINPGGYTF.

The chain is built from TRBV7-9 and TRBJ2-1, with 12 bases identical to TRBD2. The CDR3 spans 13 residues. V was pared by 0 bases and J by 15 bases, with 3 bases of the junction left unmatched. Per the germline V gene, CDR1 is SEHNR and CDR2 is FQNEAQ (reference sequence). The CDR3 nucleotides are TGTGCCAGCAGCTTAGCGACTAGCGGGAGCCTGTTCTTC. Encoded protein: CASSLATSGSLFF.

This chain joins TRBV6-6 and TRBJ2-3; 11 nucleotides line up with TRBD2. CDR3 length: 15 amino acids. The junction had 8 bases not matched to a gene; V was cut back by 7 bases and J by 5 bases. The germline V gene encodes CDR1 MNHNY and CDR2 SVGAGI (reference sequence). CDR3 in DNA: TGTGCCAGCATTGATAGCGGGGGGGCGGGAGATACGCAGTATTTT. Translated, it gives CASIDSGGAGDTQYF.

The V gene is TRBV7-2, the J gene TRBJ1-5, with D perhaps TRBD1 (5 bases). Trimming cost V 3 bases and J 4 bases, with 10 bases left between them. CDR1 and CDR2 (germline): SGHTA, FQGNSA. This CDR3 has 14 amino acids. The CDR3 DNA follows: TGTGCCAGCAGCTTTGGTCAGGGTAATCAGCCCCAGCATTTT. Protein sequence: CASSFGQGNQPQHF.

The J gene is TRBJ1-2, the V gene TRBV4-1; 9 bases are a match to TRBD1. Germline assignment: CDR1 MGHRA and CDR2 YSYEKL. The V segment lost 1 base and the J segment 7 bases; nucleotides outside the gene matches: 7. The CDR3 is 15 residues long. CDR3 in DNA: TGCGCCAGCAGCCAAGCGGAGACAGGGGGAGGTGGCTACACCTTC. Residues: CASSQAETGGGGYTF.

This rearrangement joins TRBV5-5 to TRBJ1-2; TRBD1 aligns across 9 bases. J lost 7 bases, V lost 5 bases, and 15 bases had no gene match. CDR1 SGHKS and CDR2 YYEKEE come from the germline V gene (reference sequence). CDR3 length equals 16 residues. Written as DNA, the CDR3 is TGTGCCAGCAGGGGGACAGGGAGAGCGTTCGGGAGTGGCTACACCTTC. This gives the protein CASRGTGRAFGSGYTF.

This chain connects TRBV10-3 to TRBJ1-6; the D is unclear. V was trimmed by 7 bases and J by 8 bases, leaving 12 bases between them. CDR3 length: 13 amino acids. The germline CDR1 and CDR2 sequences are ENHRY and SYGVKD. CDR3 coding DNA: TGTGCCATCAATTCCAGGCTTGATTCACCCCTCCACTTT. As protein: CAINSRLDSPLHF.

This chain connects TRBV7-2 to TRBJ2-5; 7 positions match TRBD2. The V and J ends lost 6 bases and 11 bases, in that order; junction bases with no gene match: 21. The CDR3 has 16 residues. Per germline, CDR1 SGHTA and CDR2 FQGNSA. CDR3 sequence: CASRGTRAGVQNRQYF. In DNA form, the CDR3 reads TGTGCCAGCAGGGGTACCAGGGCGGGAGTGCAAAATCGTCAGTACTTC.

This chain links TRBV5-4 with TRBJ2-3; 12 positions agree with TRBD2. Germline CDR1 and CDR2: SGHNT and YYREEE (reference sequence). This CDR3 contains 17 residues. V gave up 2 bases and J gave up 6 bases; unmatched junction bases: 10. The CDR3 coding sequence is TGTGCCAGCAGCTTTTCACCTAGCGGGAGGGCCGACGATACGCAGTATTTT. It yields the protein CASSFSPSGRADDTQYF.

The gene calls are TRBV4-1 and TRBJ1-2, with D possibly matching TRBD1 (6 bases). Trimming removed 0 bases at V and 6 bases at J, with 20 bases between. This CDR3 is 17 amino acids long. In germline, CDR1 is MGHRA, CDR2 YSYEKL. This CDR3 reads CASSQDNRAFLNHGYTF. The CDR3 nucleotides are TGCGCCAGCAGCCAAGATAACAGGGCCTTCCTAAATCATGGCTACACCTTC.

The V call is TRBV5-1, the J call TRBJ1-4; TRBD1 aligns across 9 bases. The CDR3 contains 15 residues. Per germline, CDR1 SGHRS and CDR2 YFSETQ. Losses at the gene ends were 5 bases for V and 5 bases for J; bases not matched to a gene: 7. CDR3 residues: CASRFGDRDNEKLFF. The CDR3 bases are TGCGCCAGCAGGTTTGGGGACAGGGACAATGAAAAACTGTTTTTT.

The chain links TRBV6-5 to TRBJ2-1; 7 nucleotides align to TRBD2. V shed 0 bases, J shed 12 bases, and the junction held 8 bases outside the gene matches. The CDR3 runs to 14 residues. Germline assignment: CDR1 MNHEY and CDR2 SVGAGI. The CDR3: CASSYSGGTFGQFF. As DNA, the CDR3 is TGTGCCAGCAGTTACTCGGGAGGGACGTTTGGGCAGTTCTTC.

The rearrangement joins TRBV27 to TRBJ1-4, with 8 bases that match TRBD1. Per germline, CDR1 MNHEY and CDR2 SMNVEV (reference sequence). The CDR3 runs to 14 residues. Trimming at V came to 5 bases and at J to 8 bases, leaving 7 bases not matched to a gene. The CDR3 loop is CASSPRTGMEKLFF. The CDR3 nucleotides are TGTGCCAGCAGTCCGCGGACAGGGATGGAAAAACTGTTTTTT.

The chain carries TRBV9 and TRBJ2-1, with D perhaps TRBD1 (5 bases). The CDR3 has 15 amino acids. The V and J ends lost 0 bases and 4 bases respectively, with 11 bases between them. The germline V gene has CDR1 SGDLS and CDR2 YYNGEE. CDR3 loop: CASSVEGWTYNEQFF. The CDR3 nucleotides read TGTGCCAGCAGCGTAGAGGGGTGGACGTACAATGAGCAGTTCTTC.

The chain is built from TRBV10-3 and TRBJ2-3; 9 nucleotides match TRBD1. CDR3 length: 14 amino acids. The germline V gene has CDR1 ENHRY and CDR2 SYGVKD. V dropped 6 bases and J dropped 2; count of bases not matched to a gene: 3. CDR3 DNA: TGTGCCATCAGGGGACAGGGTCCCACAGATACGCAGTATTTT. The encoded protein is CAIRGQGPTDTQYF.

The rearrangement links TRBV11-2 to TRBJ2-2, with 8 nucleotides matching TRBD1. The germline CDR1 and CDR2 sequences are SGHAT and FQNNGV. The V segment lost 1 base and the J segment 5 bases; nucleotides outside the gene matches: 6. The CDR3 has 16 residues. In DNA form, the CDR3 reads TGTGCCAGCAGCTTAGCAGGACAGGGTGGGACCGGGGAGCTGTTTTTT. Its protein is CASSLAGQGGTGELFF.

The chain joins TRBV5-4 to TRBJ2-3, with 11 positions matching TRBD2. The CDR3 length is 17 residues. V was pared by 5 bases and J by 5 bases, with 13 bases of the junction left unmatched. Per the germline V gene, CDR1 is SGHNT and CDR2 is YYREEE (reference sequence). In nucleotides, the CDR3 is TGTGCCAGCAGATCCGGGACTAGCGGCCACACGGGAGATACGCAGTATTTT. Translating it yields CASRSGTSGHTGDTQYF.

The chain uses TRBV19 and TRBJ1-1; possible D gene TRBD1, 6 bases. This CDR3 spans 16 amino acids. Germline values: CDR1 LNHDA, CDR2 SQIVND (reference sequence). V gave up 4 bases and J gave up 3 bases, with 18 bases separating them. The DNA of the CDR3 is TGTGCCAGTAGTACCCGCGGGGGGGCATGGGACACTGAAGCTTTCTTT. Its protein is CASSTRGGAWDTEAFF. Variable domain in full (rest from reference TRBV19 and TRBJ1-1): DGGITQSPKYLFRKEGQNVTLSCEQNLNHDAMYWYRQDPGQGLRLIYYSQIVNDFQKGDIAEGYSVSREKKESFPLTVTSAQKNPTAFYLCASSTRGGAWDTEAFFGQGTRLTVV.

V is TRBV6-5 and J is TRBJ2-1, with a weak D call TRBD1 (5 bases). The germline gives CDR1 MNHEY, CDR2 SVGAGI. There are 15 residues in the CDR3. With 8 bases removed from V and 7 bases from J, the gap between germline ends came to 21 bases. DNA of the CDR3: TGTGCCAGCGGCGTGGGTAGAAGGGGTGATAATGAGCAGTTCTTC. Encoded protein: CASGVGRRGDNEQFF.

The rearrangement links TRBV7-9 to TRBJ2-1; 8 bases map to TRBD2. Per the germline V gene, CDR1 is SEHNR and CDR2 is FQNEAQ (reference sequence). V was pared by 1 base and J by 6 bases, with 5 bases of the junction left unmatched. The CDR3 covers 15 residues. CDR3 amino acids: CASSLGAGGRNEQFF. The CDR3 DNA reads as TGTGCCAGCAGCTTAGGGGCGGGGGGCCGCAATGAGCAGTTCTTC.

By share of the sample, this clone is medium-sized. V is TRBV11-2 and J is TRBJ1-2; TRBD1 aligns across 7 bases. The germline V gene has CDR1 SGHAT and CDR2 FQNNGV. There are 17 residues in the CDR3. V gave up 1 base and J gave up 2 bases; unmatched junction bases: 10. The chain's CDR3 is CASSLGPLQGSNYGYTF. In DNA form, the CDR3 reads TGTGCCAGCAGCTTAGGCCCCTTACAGGGGAGCAACTATGGCTACACCTTC.

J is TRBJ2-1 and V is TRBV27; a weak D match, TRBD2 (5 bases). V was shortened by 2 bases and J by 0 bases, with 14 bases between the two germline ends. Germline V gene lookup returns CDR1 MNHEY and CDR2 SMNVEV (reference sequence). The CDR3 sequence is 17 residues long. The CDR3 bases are TGTGCCAGCAGTTTACGCCAGCAGCGGAGCTCCTACAATGAGCAGTTCTTC. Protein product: CASSLRQQRSSYNEQFF.

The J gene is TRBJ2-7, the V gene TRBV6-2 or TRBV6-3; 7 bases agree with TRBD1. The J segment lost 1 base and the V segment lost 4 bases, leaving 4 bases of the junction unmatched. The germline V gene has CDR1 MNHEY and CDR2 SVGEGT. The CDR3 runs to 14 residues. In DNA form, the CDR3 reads TGTGCCAGCAGTTCCTCGGGACAGTCCTACGAGCAGTACTTC. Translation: CASSSSGQSYEQYF.

CDR3 in DNA: TGTGCCTGGAGCGTCGGACGGGGGGATCAGCCCCAGCATTTT. This encodes CAWSVGRGDQPQHF. V gene TRBV30 combines with J gene TRBJ1-5; weak D call: TRBD1 (5 bases). Germline CDR1 and CDR2: GTSNPN and SVGIG (reference sequence). The CDR3 contains 14 residues. The V end lost 3 bases, the J end lost 5 bases, and 14 bases lay between the germline ends.

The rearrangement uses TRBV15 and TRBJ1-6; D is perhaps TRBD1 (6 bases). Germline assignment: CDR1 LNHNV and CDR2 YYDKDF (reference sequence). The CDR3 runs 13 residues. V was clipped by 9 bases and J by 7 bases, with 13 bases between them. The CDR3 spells CATQGPPNSPLHF. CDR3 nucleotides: TGTGCCACACAGGGCCCACCCAATTCACCCCTCCACTTT.

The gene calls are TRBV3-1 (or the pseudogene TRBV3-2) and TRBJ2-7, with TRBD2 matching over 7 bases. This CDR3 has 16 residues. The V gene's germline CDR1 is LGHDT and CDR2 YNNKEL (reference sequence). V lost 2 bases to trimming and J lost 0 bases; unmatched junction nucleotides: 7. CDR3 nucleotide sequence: TGTGCCAGCAGCCAATCCCCTAGCGGATCCTCCTACGAGCAGTACTTC. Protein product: CASSQSPSGSSYEQYF.

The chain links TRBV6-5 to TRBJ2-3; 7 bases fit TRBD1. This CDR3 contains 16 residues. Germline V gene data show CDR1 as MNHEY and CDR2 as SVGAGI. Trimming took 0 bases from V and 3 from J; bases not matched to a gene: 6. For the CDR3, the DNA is TGTGCCAGCAGTTACTCAGGGGGCACAACAACAGATACGCAGTATTTT. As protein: CASSYSGGTTTDTQYF.